This T cell receptor beta chain is drawn from a study of T cell responses to AZD1222 COVID-19 vaccine. General study results and limits: Scientists sampled the repertoires only once the peak T cell response had passed. CD4 TCRs covered the whole spike, strongest at regions 160-218 and 743-854. Seropositive status at baseline applied to only five or six AZD1222 recipients. The reported proportion of spike-specific TCRs targeting unmutated variant regions was nearly half.

Comment on this clone: The antigen remains unidentified.

This CDR3 comprises 15 residues. Germline CDR1 is SGHTA and CDR2 is FQGNSA. V lost 1 base, J lost 6 bases, and 14 bases lay in between. Clones were sequenced by immunoSEQ multiplex PCR, and TCRdb holds only the in-frame ones, with some missing. The sample has roughly 100,000 clones; around 76% are singletons. The source is an adult in good health. The sample was peripheral blood, taken on day 0 of AZD1222 vaccination. The chain carries TRBV7-2 and TRBJ2-3, with D tentatively TRBD2 (7 bases). The CDR3 bases are TGTGCCAGCAGCTTAGAGGGGGGGACAAGGGATACGCAGTATTTT. It encodes CASSLEGGTRDTQYF.